The 9 T cell receptor beta chains listed next were all sequenced from one sample in a study of shared T cell receptors in the human thymus. Measured with immunoSEQ multiplex PCR; TCRdb has only the in-frame clones, and not every one. The sample shows hundreds of thousands of clones, around 95% of them seen only once. Sequencing used thymocytes. These receptors came from a human donor.

V gene TRBV30 combines with J gene TRBJ2-2; 9 bases align to TRBD1. Losses at the gene ends were 5 bases for V and 3 bases for J; bases not matched to a gene: 7. This CDR3 region has 15 residues. The germline V gene has CDR1 GTSNPN and CDR2 SVGIG (reference sequence). The CDR3 protein is CAWRTGEIDTGELFF. Here the CDR3 DNA reads TGTGCCTGGCGGACAGGGGAGATTGACACCGGGGAGCTGTTTTTT.

About this clone itself: At one end, the junction sequence differs from germline, possibly due to a read error. The chain couples TRBV5-4 to TRBJ1-4; the D gene is possibly TRBD1 (6 bases). Per germline, CDR1 SGHNT and CDR2 YYREEE (reference sequence). The CDR3 spans 14 residues. The CDR3 loop is CASSLDSSGEKLFF. CDR3 DNA: TGTGCCAGCAGTTTGGACAGTAGTGGCGAAAAACTGTTTTTT.

This sequence joins TRBV9 and TRBJ2-2, with 8 bases identical to TRBD2. The CDR3 runs 20 residues. The germline CDR1 and CDR2 sequences are SGDLS and YYNGEE. Trimming cost V 0 bases and J 6 bases; bases outside gene matches: 19. CDR3 residues: CASSVEAPPLAGPDPGELFF. CDR3 coding DNA: TGTGCCAGCAGCGTAGAGGCCCCTCCCCTAGCGGGCCCCGACCCCGGGGAGCTGTTTTTT.

The gene calls are TRBV5-1 and TRBJ2-5; TRBD2 is a possible D gene (6 bases). From germline, CDR1 is SGHRS and CDR2 YFSETQ. V was shortened by 4 bases and J by 3 bases, with 16 bases between the two germline ends. This CDR3 is 15 amino acids long. The CDR3: CASSVLALGKETQYF. The CDR3 nucleotides are TGCGCCAGCAGCGTACTAGCTTTAGGAAAAGAGACCCAGTACTTC.

The chain uses TRBV7-2 and TRBJ2-3; 7 nucleotides agree with TRBD1. V lost 3 bases, J lost 1 base, and 4 bases stayed unmatched. The CDR3 extends over 15 amino acids. The germline V gene has CDR1 SGHTA and CDR2 FQGNSA. CDR3 coding DNA: TGTGCCAGCAGCTTGGCTCAGGGGGGCACAGATACGCAGTATTTT. This translates into CASSLAQGGTDTQYF.

The CDR3 loop is CASSPRRGHSYEQYF. CDR3 nucleotide sequence: TGTGCCAGCTCACCACGCAGGGGCCACTCCTACGAGCAGTACTTC. The chain employs TRBV18 and TRBJ2-7, with D perhaps matching TRBD1 (6 bases). There are 15 residues in the CDR3. V lost 1 base, J lost 0 bases, and 10 bases lay in between. Germline V lookup: CDR1 KGHSH, CDR2 LQKENI.

This chain joins TRBV30 and TRBJ1-3; possibly TRBD1 for D (5 bases). V was cut by 0 bases and J by 4 bases, with 13 bases left in between. CDR1 GTSNPN and CDR2 SVGIG come from the germline V gene (reference sequence). The CDR3 is 15 residues long. The chain's CDR3 is CAWSVHSRAGNTIYF. The CDR3 DNA sequence: TGTGCCTGGAGTGTACACAGCAGGGCCGGAAACACCATATATTTT.

This sequence joins TRBV6-1 and TRBJ2-4; 7 bases are a match to TRBD2. The CDR3 has 16 amino acids. The V segment lost 2 bases and the J segment 0 bases; nucleotides outside the gene matches: 4. Germline-derived CDR1 and CDR2 are MNHNS and SASEGT. CDR3 DNA: TGTGCCAGCAGTGAACTAGCGGTTGAAGCCAAAAACATTCAGTACTTC. Protein product: CASSELAVEAKNIQYF.

The V gene is TRBV19, the J gene TRBJ2-2, with 12 bases matching TRBD1. This CDR3 has 15 amino acids. The junction had 6 bases not matched to a gene; V was cut back by 7 bases and J by 6 bases. CDR1 and CDR2 (germline): LNHDA, SQIVND (reference sequence). The CDR3 spells CASTTGTGGAGELFF. The CDR3 DNA follows: TGTGCCAGTACAACCGGGACAGGGGGCGCCGGGGAGCTGTTTTTT.